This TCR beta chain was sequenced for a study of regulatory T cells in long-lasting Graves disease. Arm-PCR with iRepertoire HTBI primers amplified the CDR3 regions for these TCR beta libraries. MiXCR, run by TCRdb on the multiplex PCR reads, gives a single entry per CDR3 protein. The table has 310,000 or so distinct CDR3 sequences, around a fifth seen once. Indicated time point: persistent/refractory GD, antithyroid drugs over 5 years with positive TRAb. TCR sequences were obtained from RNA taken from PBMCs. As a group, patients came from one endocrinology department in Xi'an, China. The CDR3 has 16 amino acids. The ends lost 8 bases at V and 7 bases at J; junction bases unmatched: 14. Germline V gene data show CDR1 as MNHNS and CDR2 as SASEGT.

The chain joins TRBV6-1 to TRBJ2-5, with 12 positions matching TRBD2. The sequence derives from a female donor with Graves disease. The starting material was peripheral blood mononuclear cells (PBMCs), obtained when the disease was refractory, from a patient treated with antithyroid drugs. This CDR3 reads CASRRTSGEARATQYF. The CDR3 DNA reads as TGTGCCAGCCGCAGGACTAGCGGGGAAGCAAGGGCGACCCAGTACTTC.